This entry lists 7 T cell receptor beta chains sequenced from one sample in a study of T-cell reconstitution after alpha-beta-depleted transplantation in children. Library preparation (for TCRbeta) was performed with unique molecular identifiers. MiXCR was run by TCRdb on the PCR reads, yielding one entry per CDR3 protein. The repertoire holds about 98,000 distinct CDR3 sequences, with under 9% as singletons. The sequencing here drew on PBMCs, taken before TCRalphabeta/CD19-depleted stem cell transplant. The receptors stem from a boy younger than 10 with acute lymphoblastic leukemia, due to receive a stem cell transplant.

This clonotype was counted ten times or more. This chain joins TRBV6-5 and TRBJ2-7, with TRBD2 matching over 10 bases. Germline CDR1 and CDR2: MNHEY and SVGAGI. This CDR3 is 15 amino acids long. The ends lost 0 bases at V and 2 bases at J; junction bases unmatched: 1. The CDR3 coding sequence is TGTGCCAGCAGTTACTCAGCGGGGGGGACCTACGAGCAGTACTTC. This translates into CASSYSAGGTYEQYF.

This clonotype has ten or more counts. The V call is TRBV5-1, the J call TRBJ1-1, with D perhaps matching TRBD1 (5 bases). CDR1 and CDR2 (germline): SGHRS, YFSETQ. Between the trimmed V and J ends, which lost 5 bases and 5 bases, there was a span of 19 bases. CDR3 length equals 15 residues. The CDR3 sequence: CASSFGAGSGTEAFF. Written as DNA, the CDR3 is TGCGCCAGCAGTTTTGGGGCGGGCTCGGGGACTGAAGCTTTCTTT.

This sequence joins TRBV28 and TRBJ1-3; D call uncertain. The V end was cut by 4 bases, the J end by 3 bases, with 16 bases between. Germline V gene data show CDR1 as MDHEN and CDR2 as SYDVKM. The CDR3 is made up of 16 amino acids. CDR3 sequence: CASSSLYPLFGNTIYF. In nucleotides, the CDR3 is TGTGCCAGCAGTTCGCTTTACCCTCTCTTTGGAAACACCATATATTTT.

This clonotype was recorded many times. The chain combines TRBV4-1 with TRBJ2-2; no firm D call. The V and J ends lost 2 bases and 1 base respectively, with 14 bases between them. CDR3 length: 17 residues. Germline V gene sequence: CDR1 MGHRA, CDR2 YSYEKL. In nucleotides, the CDR3 is TGCGCCAGCAGCCAACCAGACCGTAAATTGAACACCGGGGAGCTGTTTTTT. Its translation is CASSQPDRKLNTGELFF.

This clonotype was observed a few times. V usage is TRBV18 and J usage is TRBJ2-7; possible D gene TRBD2, 5 bases. Germline V CDR1 and CDR2: KGHSH, LQKENI. This CDR3 comprises 16 residues. Trimming shortened V by 0 bases and J by 1 base, and 13 bases separated the two germline ends. Here the CDR3 reads CASSPPGVSASYEQYF. DNA of the CDR3: TGTGCCAGCTCACCACCCGGGGTCAGCGCATCCTACGAGCAGTACTTC. Supplemented by reference TRBV18 and TRBJ2-7, the full variable domain reads NAGVMQNPRHLVRRRGQEARLRCSPMKGHSHVYWYRQLPEEGLKFMVYLQKENIIDESGMPKERFSAEFPKEGPSILRIQQVVRGDSAAYFCASSPPGVSASYEQYFGPGTRLTVT.

The table lists this clonotype with many counts. V usage is TRBV12-3 or TRBV12-4 and J usage is TRBJ2-5; 9 bases align to TRBD1. The CDR3 loop spans 14 amino acids. The ends lost 4 bases at V and 5 bases at J; junction bases unmatched: 5. The CDR3 DNA follows: TGTGCCAGCAGTTGGGGGACAGGGTATGAGACCCAGTACTTC. This codes for CASSWGTGYETQYF.

This clonotype was seen a few times. V gene TRBV5-1 combines with J gene TRBJ2-1; the D is unclear. Germline V gives CDR1 SGHRS, CDR2 YFSETQ. CDR3 length equals 13 residues. Trimming took off 4 bases at V and 9 bases at J, with 14 bases between the two ends. The CDR3 sequence is CASSAEGGGEQFF. Written as DNA, the CDR3 is TGCGCCAGCAGCGCGGAAGGTGGCGGTGAGCAGTTCTTC.